The next 9 T cell receptor beta chains were all read from a single sample in a study of CD8 T cells in Susac syndrome. RNA, at roughly 0.5 to 1 ug, was reverse transcribed with random hexamers. TCRdb redid the calling of the immunoSEQ multiplex PCR reads with MiXCR, one entry per CDR3 protein. The sample consists of 120,000 or so distinct CDR3 sequences, approximately 96% of them appearing once. Sample: CD8+ T cells from PBMCs. The receptors originated from a human donor with Susac syndrome.

The rearrangement links TRBV20-1 to TRBJ2-1; 7 bases map to TRBD2. The CDR3 contains 13 residues. CDR1 is DFQATT and CDR2 is SNEGSKA in the germline V gene (reference sequence). The V and J ends lost 6 bases and 1 base, in that order; junction bases with no gene match: 3. The CDR3 DNA reads as TGCAGTGCATGGCGGGGGTCCTACAATGAGCAGTTCTTC. This translates into CSAWRGSYNEQFF.

This clonotype was observed a single time. The chain combines TRBV24-1 with TRBJ2-5; D might be TRBD2 (5 bases). The CDR3 contains 12 residues. Trimming took 4 bases from V and 5 from J, leaving 7 bases between them. The V gene's germline CDR1 is KGHDR and CDR2 SFDVKD. This chain's CDR3 is CATSEEDETQYF. CDR3 DNA sequence: TGTGCCACCAGTGAGGAGGACGAGACCCAGTACTTC.

This chain uses TRBV5-6 with TRBJ1-1, with D possibly TRBD1 on 5 matching bases. The CDR3 spans 14 residues. In germline, CDR1 is SGHDT, CDR2 YYEEEE. Trimming pared 4 bases from V and 0 bases from J, leaving 10 bases between. CDR3 coding DNA: TGTGCCAGCAGCCGCGAGGACATGAACACTGAAGCTTTCTTT. Amino acid sequence: CASSREDMNTEAFF.

About this clonotype: At one end, the junction sequence differs from germline, possibly due to a read error. V usage is TRBV4-2 and J usage is TRBJ2-1; 10 bases are shared with TRBD2. Per the germline V gene, CDR1 is LGHNA and CDR2 is YNFKEQ. There are 19 residues in the CDR3. The CDR3 nucleotides are TGTGCCAGCAGCGAAGAGGCGGCCAGCGGGAGGGTTCCCTACAATGAGCAGTTCTTC. Translation gives CASSEEAASGRVPYNEQFF.

This chain links TRBV19 with TRBJ2-1; TRBD2 matches at 14 bases. The CDR3 is 15 residues long. The V and J ends lost 3 bases and 9 bases, in that order; junction bases with no gene match: 4. The germline V gene encodes CDR1 LNHDA and CDR2 SQIVND (reference sequence). DNA of the CDR3: TGTGCCAGTAGTATGGGACTAGCGGGAGAGGTTGAGCAGTTCTTC. This encodes CASSMGLAGEVEQFF.

The chain employs TRBV6-2 or TRBV6-3 and TRBJ2-5; 7 nucleotides align to TRBD2. V trimming: 2 bases; J trimming: 4 bases; junction bases outside the gene matches: 4. The CDR3 is 14 residues long. Germline V CDR1 and CDR2: MNHEY, SVGEGT. Here the CDR3 DNA reads TGTGCCAGCAGTTACGGGGCTAGCGGAGAGACCCAGTACTTC. It codes for CASSYGASGETQYF.

This clonotype was seen once. This rearrangement joins TRBV11-1 to TRBJ1-1; maybe TRBD1 (5 bases). Germline V CDR1 and CDR2: SGHAT, FQDESV (reference sequence). V was shortened by 0 bases and J by 8 bases, with 13 bases between the two germline ends. The CDR3 loop spans 14 amino acids. For the CDR3, the DNA is TGTGCCAGCAGCTTAGCGGGGGACGGACTCGAAGCTTTCTTT. Its translation: CASSLAGDGLEAFF.

This chain uses TRBV12-3 or TRBV12-4 with TRBJ1-1; D uncertain. The CDR3 contains 15 residues. The germline V and J ends were trimmed by 3 bases and 0 bases, with 11 bases remaining between them. The CDR3 sequence: CASSLVGVMNTEAFF. CDR3 bases: TGTGCCAGCAGTTTGGTTGGGGTTATGAACACTGAAGCTTTCTTT.

The rearrangement uses TRBV2 and TRBJ2-7, with D perhaps TRBD2 (5 bases). Germline V gene lookup returns CDR1 SNHLY and CDR2 FYNNEI. The ends were cut back, 5 bases at V and 0 bases at J, with 8 bases in the middle. CDR3 size: 13 residues. CDR3 loop: CASSNGLSYEQYF. Written as DNA, the CDR3 is TGTGCCAGCAGTAACGGACTCTCCTACGAGCAGTACTTC.